This entry is about one TCR beta chain. Its antigen remains unidentified. The germline V and J ends were trimmed by 0 bases and 6 bases, with 17 bases remaining between them. The germline gives CDR1 MNHEY, CDR2 SVGAGI. The CDR3 is 16 amino acids. The sample belongs to a study of OX40 agonist ivuxolimab in advanced cancers. Overall study findings and caveats: In the 0.1-3.0 mg/kg groups, partial responders showed among the lowest expansion.

The table came from immunoSEQ multiplex PCR; TCRdb's copy has only in-frame clones and leaves some out. The data show around 46,000 clones, over 65% seen once. The clonotype was recovered from an adult with an advanced solid tumor such as melanoma, head and neck, liver or kidney cancer. The rearrangement joins TRBV6-5 to TRBJ2-5; D may match TRBD1 or TRBD2 (5 bases each). Material: CD4+ or CD8+ T cells sorted from blood, obtained in a trial of the OX40 agonist ivuxolimab. The CDR3 loop reads CASSYSAGTPGQTQYF. DNA for the CDR3: TGTGCCAGCAGTTACTCTGCAGGGACCCCCGGGCAGACCCAGTACTTC.